This TCR beta chain was obtained from a study of cytomegalovirus exposure and HLA in healthy donors. Study-wide results and limits: Later analysis associated a missense DCLRE1C variant with TCR beta V- and J-gene trimming. Accurate prediction of HLA-A and HLA-B alleles (for most subjects) was reportedly achieved from TCR beta sequences. Being productive about 90% or about 30% of the time was typical of most TCR beta V segments in an earlier analysis.

The PCR made use of 60 Vbeta and 13 Jbeta primers. Generated by immunoSEQ multiplex PCR, the TCRdb table keeps only in-frame clones and is missing some. The repertoire table contains tens of thousands of clones. Worth noting for this clone: As yet, its antigen is unknown.

The CDR3 runs to 14 residues. Trimming took off 5 bases at V and 0 bases at J, with 8 bases between the two ends. CDR1 is MGHDK, CDR2 SYGVNS, per germline. The TCR was taken from a man in his fifties in good health and CMV-seropositive. The V and J genes are TRBV25-1 and TRBJ2-1, with TRBD1 as a possible D gene (6 bases). The sequenced sample consisted of PBMCs. Here the CDR3 DNA reads TGTGCCAGCAGTTTACAGGGCTCCTACAATGAGCAGTTCTTC. This codes for CASSLQGSYNEQFF.